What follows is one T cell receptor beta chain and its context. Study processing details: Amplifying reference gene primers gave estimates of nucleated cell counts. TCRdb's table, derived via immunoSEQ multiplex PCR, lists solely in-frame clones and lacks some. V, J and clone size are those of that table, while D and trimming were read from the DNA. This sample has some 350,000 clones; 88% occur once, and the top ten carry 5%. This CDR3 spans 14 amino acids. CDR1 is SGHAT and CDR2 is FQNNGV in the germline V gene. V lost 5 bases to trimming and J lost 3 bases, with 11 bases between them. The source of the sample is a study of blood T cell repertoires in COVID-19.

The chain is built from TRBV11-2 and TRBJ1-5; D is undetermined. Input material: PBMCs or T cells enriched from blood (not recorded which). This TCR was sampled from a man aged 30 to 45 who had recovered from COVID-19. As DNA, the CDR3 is TGTGCCAGCAGCGCCTCAGGATCCAATCAGCCCCAGCATTTT. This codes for CASSASGSNQPQHF.